This paragraph covers one T cell receptor beta chain sequence. These data belong to a study of blood T cell repertoires in COVID-19. Study details: The United States, Italy and Spain supplied acute and convalescent COVID-19 samples. T cells, B-cell-depleted T cells, or PBMCs provided the cDNA or gDNA that served as material.

The CDR3 runs to 15 residues. Per germline, CDR1 SGHRS and CDR2 YFSETQ. V lost 0 bases, J lost 5 bases, and 13 bases lay in between. How the authors handled the data: Amplification from reference gene primers served as the basis for estimated nucleated cell counts. Using immunoSEQ multiplex PCR, the repertoire was profiled, and TCRdb retains in-frame clones only, with some absent. The DNA was the basis for D and trimming; V, J and clone size are from that table. The sample contains over 10,000 clones, roughly 93% of which appear only once. Sample: peripheral blood. This clonotype was sampled from a human donor in a cohort sampled during active COVID-19. The gene calls are TRBV5-1 and TRBJ2-3, with a possible D match to TRBD2 (6 bases). The CDR3, as DNA: TGCGCCAGCAGCTTGGCGGGAGTGGAGATAGATACGCAGTATTTT. Translation gives CASSLAGVEIDTQYF.